This TCR beta chain came from a study of cytomegalovirus exposure and HLA in healthy donors. Study in general: In terms of ancestry, the Caucasian-associated cluster contained roughly 80% of the 398 genotyped donors.

A few counts support this clone. Its antigen is still unknown. Overall study results and limits: With later analysis, a missense DCLRE1C variant became linked to TCR beta V- and J-gene trimming. About 87% or about 30% of the time was how often most TCR beta V segments were productive, according to an earlier analysis. Reportedly, TCR beta sequences accurately predicted HLA-A and HLA-B alleles in most subjects.

The PCR employed 60 Vbeta primers together with 13 Jbeta primers. Profiled with immunoSEQ multiplex PCR; TCRdb holds only in-frame clones, not every one. The sample gives some 120,000 clones, nearly 75% of which show up once; around 5% is in the top ten. The CDR3 has 15 amino acids. The V segment lost 4 bases and the J segment 1 base; nucleotides outside the gene matches: 5. The germline gives CDR1 SGHRS, CDR2 YFSETQ. The sample was PBMCs. The receptor was isolated from a man under 40 in good health and CMV-seropositive. The chain uses TRBV5-1 and TRBJ2-3, with 8 positions matching TRBD1. The CDR3 here is CASSGQGQGTDTQYF. In nucleotides, the CDR3 is TGCGCCAGCAGCGGACAGGGACAGGGCACAGATACGCAGTATTTT.